Each of the 8 T cell receptor beta chains below was sequenced from the same sample in a study of cytomegalovirus exposure and HLA in healthy donors. It was with 60 Vbeta and 13 Jbeta primers that the PCR ran. Profiling relied on immunoSEQ multiplex PCR, and the TCRdb table lists in-frame clones only, not all of them. The sample records about 130,000 clones, around 74% being singletons. The sample comprised PBMCs. The receptors come from a middle-aged man in good health and CMV-seropositive.

The chain uses TRBV6-5 and TRBJ1-2; 7 positions agree with TRBD1. This CDR3 is 15 amino acids long. V dropped 5 bases and J dropped 7; count of bases not matched to a gene: 13. Germline CDR1 reads MNHEY; CDR2 reads SVGAGI. This CDR3 is CASSASGTDSGGYTF. The CDR3 nucleotides read TGTGCCAGCAGTGCCTCTGGGACAGACTCAGGTGGCTACACCTTC.

This clone was counted a single time. J is TRBJ1-4 and V is TRBV28; D is unclear. The V end was cut by 6 bases, the J end by 0 bases, with 8 bases between. Germline V gene lookup returns CDR1 MDHEN and CDR2 SYDVKM. The length of the CDR3 is 14 residues. The CDR3 region has the DNA TGTGCCAGCAGCCCTATTGCAACTAATGAAAAACTGTTTTTT. Its translation is CASSPIATNEKLFF.

Notes on this clone: The sample has other DNA sequences that encode this CDR3 too. The genes are TRBV5-1 and TRBJ2-5, with 15 positions matching TRBD2. This CDR3 has 15 residues. CDR1 SGHRS and CDR2 YFSETQ come from the germline V gene. J lost 5 bases, V lost 4 bases, and 3 bases had no gene match. The CDR3 bases are TGCGCCAGCAGCCGAGGGACTAGCGGGAGGGAGACCCAGTACTTC. Translated, it gives CASSRGTSGRETQYF.

The chain combines TRBV7-6 with TRBJ2-1, with 7 positions matching TRBD2. There are 12 residues in the CDR3. CDR1 and CDR2 (germline): SGHVS, FNYEAQ. J lost 6 bases, V lost 4 bases, and 0 bases had no gene match. As DNA, the CDR3 is TGTGCCAGCAGCTGGGGGGGCAATGAGCAGTTCTTC. Its translation: CASSWGGNEQFF.

The rearrangement links TRBV27 to TRBJ2-3; the D gene is possibly TRBD1 (5 bases). Trimming pared 3 bases from V and 1 base from J, leaving 8 bases between. Germline CDR1 is MNHEY and CDR2 is SMNVEV (reference sequence). The CDR3 spans 14 residues. The CDR3 region is CASSLGLGTDTQYF. The CDR3 region has the DNA TGTGCCAGCAGTTTGGGGCTTGGCACAGATACGCAGTATTTT.

V and J are TRBV7-9 and TRBJ2-7, with D tentatively TRBD2 (6 bases). The CDR3 spans 15 residues. The germline V gene encodes CDR1 SEHNR and CDR2 FQNEAQ (reference sequence). V gave up 2 bases and J gave up 2 bases, with 13 bases separating them. In nucleotides, the CDR3 is TGTGCCAGCAGCTTAACCGGGACTGGTACCTACGAGCAGTACTTC. Amino acid sequence: CASSLTGTGTYEQYF.

V is TRBV5-1 and J is TRBJ2-1, with D perhaps matching TRBD1 (6 bases). V lost 4 bases to trimming and J lost 9 bases, with 14 bases between them. The CDR3 extends over 13 amino acids. The germline V gene has CDR1 SGHRS and CDR2 YFSETQ. CDR3 protein: CASSGDTGSEQFF. The CDR3, as DNA: TGCGCCAGCAGCGGGGACACTGGAAGTGAGCAGTTCTTC.

The chain joins TRBV10-3 to TRBJ1-1, with D perhaps TRBD1 (6 bases). This CDR3 spans 15 amino acids. V lost 0 bases and J lost 5, with 13 bases in between. CDR1 ENHRY and CDR2 SYGVKD come from the germline V gene. The DNA for the CDR3 is TGTGCCATCAGTGAGTCGAGGGGGAAATCGACTGAAGCTTTCTTT. Translation: CAISESRGKSTEAFF.